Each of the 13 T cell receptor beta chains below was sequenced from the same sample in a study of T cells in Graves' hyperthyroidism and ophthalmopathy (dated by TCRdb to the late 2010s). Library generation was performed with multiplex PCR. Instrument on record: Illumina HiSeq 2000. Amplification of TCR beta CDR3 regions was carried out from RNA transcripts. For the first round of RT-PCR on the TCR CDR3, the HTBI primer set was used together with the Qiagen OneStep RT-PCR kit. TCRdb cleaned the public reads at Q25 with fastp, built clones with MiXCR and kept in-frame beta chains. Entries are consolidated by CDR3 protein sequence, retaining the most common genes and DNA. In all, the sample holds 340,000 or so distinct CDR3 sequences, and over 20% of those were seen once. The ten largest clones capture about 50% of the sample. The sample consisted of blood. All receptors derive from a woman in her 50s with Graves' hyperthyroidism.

The CDR3 spells CASSAYRGVNEQYF. The CDR3 DNA is TGTGCCAGCAGTGCATACAGGGGTGTGAACGAGCAGTACTTC. The rearrangement uses TRBV6-1 and TRBJ2-7; TRBD1 matches 7 bases. The junction had 8 bases not matched to a gene; V was cut back by 4 bases and J by 5 bases. Germline V gene data show CDR1 as MNHNS and CDR2 as SASEGT. The CDR3 length is 14 residues.

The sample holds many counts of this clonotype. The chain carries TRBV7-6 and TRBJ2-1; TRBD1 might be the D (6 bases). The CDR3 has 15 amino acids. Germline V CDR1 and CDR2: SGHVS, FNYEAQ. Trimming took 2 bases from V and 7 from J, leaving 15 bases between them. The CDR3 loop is CASSLSQSRGNEQFF. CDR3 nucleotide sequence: TGTGCCAGCAGCTTATCTCAGAGCAGGGGAAATGAGCAGTTCTTC.

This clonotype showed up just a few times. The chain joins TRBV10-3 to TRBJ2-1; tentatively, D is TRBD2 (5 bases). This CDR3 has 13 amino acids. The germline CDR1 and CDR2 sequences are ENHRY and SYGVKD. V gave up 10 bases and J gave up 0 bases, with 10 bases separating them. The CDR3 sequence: CASHTSSYNEQFF. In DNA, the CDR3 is TGTGCCAGCCACACTAGCTCCTACAATGAGCAGTTCTTC.

The CDR3 DNA sequence: TGCGCCAGCAGCTTGTCTCCAGGGCGTGGAGAAAAACTGTTTTTT. It codes for CASSLSPGRGEKLFF. The V call is TRBV5-1, the J call TRBJ1-4; maybe TRBD1 (5 bases). From germline, CDR1 is SGHRS and CDR2 YFSETQ. V was cut by 1 base and J by 8 bases, with 15 bases left in between. This CDR3 is 15 amino acids long.

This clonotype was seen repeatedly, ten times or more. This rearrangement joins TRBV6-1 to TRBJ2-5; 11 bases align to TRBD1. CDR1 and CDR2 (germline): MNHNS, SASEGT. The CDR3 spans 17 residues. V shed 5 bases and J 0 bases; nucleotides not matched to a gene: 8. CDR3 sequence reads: CASSSPGQGANQETQYF. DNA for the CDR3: TGTGCCAGCAGTTCCCCCGGACAGGGGGCTAACCAAGAGACCCAGTACTTC.

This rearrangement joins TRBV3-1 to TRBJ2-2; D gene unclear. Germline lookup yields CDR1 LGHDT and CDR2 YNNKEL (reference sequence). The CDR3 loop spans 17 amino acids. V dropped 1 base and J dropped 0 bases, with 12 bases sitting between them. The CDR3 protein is CASSQVIRPSNTGELFF. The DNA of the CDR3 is TGTGCCAGCAGCCAAGTAATCAGGCCTTCGAACACCGGGGAGCTGTTTTTT.

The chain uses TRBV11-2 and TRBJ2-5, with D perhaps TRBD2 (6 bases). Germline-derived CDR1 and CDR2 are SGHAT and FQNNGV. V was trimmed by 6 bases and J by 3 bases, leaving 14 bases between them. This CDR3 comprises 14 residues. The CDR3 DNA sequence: TGTGCCAGCAGAGTGGAACGGAGGGAAGAGACCCAGTACTTC. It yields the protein CASRVERREETQYF.

CDR3 in amino acids: CASSTRAPPYEQYF. The CDR3 nucleotides are TGTGCCAGCAGCACCCGAGCGCCCCCCTACGAGCAGTACTTC. The gene calls are TRBV9 and TRBJ2-7; no reliable D call. The germline V gene encodes CDR1 SGDLS and CDR2 YYNGEE. The CDR3 has 14 amino acids. The V and J ends lost 4 bases and 2 bases respectively, with 13 bases between them.

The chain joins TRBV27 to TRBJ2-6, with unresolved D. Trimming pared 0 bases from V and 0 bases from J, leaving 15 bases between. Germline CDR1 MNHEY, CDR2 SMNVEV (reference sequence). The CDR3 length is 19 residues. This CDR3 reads CASSLSQVTGRSGANVLTF. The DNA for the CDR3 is TGTGCCAGCAGTTTATCGCAGGTCACGGGTCGCTCTGGGGCCAACGTCCTGACTTTC.

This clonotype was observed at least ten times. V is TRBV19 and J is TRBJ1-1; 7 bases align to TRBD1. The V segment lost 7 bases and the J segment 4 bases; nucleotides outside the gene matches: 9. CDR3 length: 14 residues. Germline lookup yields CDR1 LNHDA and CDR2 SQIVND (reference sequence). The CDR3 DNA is TGTGCCAGTACCCAGGGGGGCACGGGCACTGAAGCTTTCTTT. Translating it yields CASTQGGTGTEAFF.

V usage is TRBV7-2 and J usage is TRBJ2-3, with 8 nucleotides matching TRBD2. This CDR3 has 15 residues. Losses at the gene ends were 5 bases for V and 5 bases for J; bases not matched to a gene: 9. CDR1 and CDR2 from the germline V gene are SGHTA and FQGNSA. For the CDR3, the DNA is TGTGCCAGCAGCCCAGGAGGACTAGCTGGAGATACGCAGTATTTT. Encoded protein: CASSPGGLAGDTQYF.

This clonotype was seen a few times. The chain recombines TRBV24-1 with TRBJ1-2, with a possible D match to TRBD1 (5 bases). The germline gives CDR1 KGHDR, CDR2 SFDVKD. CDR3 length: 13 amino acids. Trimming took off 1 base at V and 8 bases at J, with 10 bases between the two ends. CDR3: CATSDFTGSGYTF. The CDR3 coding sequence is TGTGCCACCAGTGATTTTACAGGTTCGGGCTACACCTTC.

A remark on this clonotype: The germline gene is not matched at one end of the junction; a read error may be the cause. The CDR3 spells CASRADRPNQPRHF. CDR3 in DNA: TGTGCCAGCAGAGCAGACAGGCCGAATCAGCCCCGGCATTTT. The chain recombines TRBV2 with TRBJ1-5; D is possibly TRBD1 (6 bases). This CDR3 comprises 14 residues. Germline V CDR1 and CDR2: SNHLY, FYNNEI. Full variable domain (missing parts from reference TRBV2 and TRBJ1-5): EPEVTQTPSHQVTQMGQEVILRCVPISNHLYFYWYRQILGQKVEFLVSFYNNEISEKSEIFDDQFSVERPDGSNFTLKIRSTKLEDSAMYFCASRADRPNQPRHFGDGTRLSIL.